This T cell receptor (beta chain) was identified during a study of blood T cell repertoires in COVID-19 (dated by TCRdb to the early 2020s). The study in broad terms: Samples covering the acute and convalescent phases of COVID-19 were provided by collaborators in the United States, Italy and Spain. The material from the prospective study consisted of cDNA or gDNA derived from T cells, B-cell-depleted T cells, or PBMCs. Deeply sampled blood TCRbeta repertoires from subjects exposed to, actively infected with, or recovered from COVID-19 were included in the dataset. The repertoires were released in a freely available public database intended as a resource for research on the immune response to SARS-CoV-2. The samples were drawn from the first 160 participants of the ongoing ImmuneRACE study and from 1,254 subjects provided by 6 global collaborators. Nearly every sample came with metadata listing a de-identified subject ID, COVID-19 status, age in years and sex. Where available, HLA class I and class II types were taken from metadata supplied by the sample provider and were not determined by assay-based typing. Paper-wide results and their limitations: How much clinical and demographic metadata was included differed by source and by participant, and the metadata was provided uncurated.

In Seattle, one collaborating source enrolled patients while the infection was active and tracked those patients longitudinally over the course of disease. Collaborating institutions collected whole blood in K2EDTA tubes following their own protocols. Collaborator samples were shipped for TCRbeta analysis as frozen whole blood, isolated PBMCs, or DNA extracted from either sample type. Concerning this clone: Its antigen is unknown. No much larger clone exists at a distance of one base, and base qualities are not known.

The CDR3 runs 15 amino acids, cysteine and phenylalanine included. Just the 45-base CDR3 DNA is kept, in frame starting at base 1. The germline V gene supplies CDR1 KGHSH and CDR2 LQKENI. V lost 3 bases and J lost 1 base, and the count of bases not matched to a germline gene is 4. TCRbeta CDR3 regions were amplified from genomic DNA by means of the immunoSEQ Assay, a bias-controlled multiplex PCR. As for how the authors treated the data: Within the assay, amplification of reference gene primers was used to estimate how many nucleated cells each sample contained. Sequence reads were collapsed and filtered to measure the absolute abundance of every unique TCRbeta CDR3 rearrangement. For each sample, productive Simpson clonality was calculated as the square root of Simpson's diversity index over productive rearrangements. Sourced from immuneACCESS, this table was stored by TCRdb with only in-frame sequences that have V and J called. A share of the clones is absent; for the studies checked, an unresolved V gene accounts for under half, and the remainder has no known explanation. That table is the source of V, J and clone size, and D and trimming were worked out from the DNA. The sample has 450,000 or so clones on record, roughly 90% of them singletons. The leading ten clones occupy about 0.91% of the sample.

The source material was peripheral blood. The TCR sequence derives from a man aged 18-30 years with COVID-19, enrolled during active disease. This receptor chain uses TRBV18 and TRBJ2-5; TRBD2 fits 8 bases in the junction. At the DNA level, the sequence is TGTGCCAGCTCACCGCAACTAGCGGCCCAAGAGACCCAGTACTTC. Its protein reads: CASSPQLAAQETQYF.